This T cell receptor (beta chain) was sequenced for a study of blood T cells in healthy people across ages. With a J-beta primer mix and a sample-barcoded 5' primer, a second PCR ran roughly 6 to 11 cycles. Each of the cDNA molecules was tagged by a template-switch adaptor with 12 random nucleotides. TCRdb redid the calling of the 5' RACE reads with MiXCR, one entry per CDR3 protein. The sample yields fewer than 2,000,000 distinct CDR3 sequences, roughly two fifths seen once. The amount of total RNA extracted per sample was at least 5 micrograms. This CDR3 spans 13 amino acids. After removal of 3 bases from V and 9 bases from J, the junction contained 7 bases not matched to a gene.

The source of this sequence is a human donor in good health. Input material: blood. This chain links TRBV12-3 or TRBV12-4 with TRBJ1-2; the match to TRBD1 covers 7 bases. CDR3 nucleotides: TGTGCCAGCAGTTTGGGACAGAAGCTTAGCTACACCTTC. It codes for CASSLGQKLSYTF.